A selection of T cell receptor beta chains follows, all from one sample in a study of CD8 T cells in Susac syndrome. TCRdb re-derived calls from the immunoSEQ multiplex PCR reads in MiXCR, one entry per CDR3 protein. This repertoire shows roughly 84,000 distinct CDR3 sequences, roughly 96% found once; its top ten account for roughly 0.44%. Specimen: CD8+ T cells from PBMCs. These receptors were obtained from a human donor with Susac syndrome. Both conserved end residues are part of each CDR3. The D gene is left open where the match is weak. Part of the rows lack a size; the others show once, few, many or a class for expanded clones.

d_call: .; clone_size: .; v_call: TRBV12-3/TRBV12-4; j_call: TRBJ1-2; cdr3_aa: CASSSGTPGYGYTF; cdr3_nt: TGTGCCAGCAGTTCCGGGACTCCCGGGTATGGCTACACCTTC
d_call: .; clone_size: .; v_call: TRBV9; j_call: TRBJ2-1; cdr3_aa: CASSDGPQQNQLVSYNEQFF; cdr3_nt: TGTGCCAGCAGCGATGGCCCTCAACAGAACCAACTGGTGTCCTACAATGAGCAGTTCTTC
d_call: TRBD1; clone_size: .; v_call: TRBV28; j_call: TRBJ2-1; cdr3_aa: CASSSAGTGRNEQFF; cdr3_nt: TGTGCCAGCAGTTCCGCCGGGACAGGGCGCAATGAGCAGTTCTTC
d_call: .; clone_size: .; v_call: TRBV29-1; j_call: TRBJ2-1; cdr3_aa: CSVEGPTSTYEQFF; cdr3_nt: TGCAGCGTTGAAGGACCTACAAGCACCTATGAGCAGTTCTTC
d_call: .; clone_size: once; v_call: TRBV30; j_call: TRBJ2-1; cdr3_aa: CAWSVRGHGAEQFF; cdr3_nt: TGTGCCTGGAGTGTAAGGGGTCATGGGGCCGAGCAGTTCTTC
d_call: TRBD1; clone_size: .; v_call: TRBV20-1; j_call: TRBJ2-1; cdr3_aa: CSARDRGQVSSYNEQFF; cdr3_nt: TGCAGTGCTAGAGACCGAGGACAGGTGAGCTCCTACAATGAGCAGTTCTTC
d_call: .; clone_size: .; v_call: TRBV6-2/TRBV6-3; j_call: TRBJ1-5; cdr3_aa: CASRRTRYSNQPQHF; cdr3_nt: TGTGCCAGCAGGCGGACACGCTATAGCAATCAGCCCCAGCATTTT
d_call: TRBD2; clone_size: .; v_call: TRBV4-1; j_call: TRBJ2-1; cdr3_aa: CASSLTSGRAWYEQFF; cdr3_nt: TGCGCCAGCAGCCTTACTAGCGGGAGGGCTTGGTATGAGCAGTTCTTC
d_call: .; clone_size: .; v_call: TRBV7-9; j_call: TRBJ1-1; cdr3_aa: CASRLDTEAFF; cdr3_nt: TGTGCCAGCAGATTAGACACTGAAGCTTTCTTT
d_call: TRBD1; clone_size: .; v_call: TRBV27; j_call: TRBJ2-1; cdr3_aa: CAIRGSGEQFF; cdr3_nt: TGTGCGATCAGGGGGTCAGGTGAGCAGTTCTTC
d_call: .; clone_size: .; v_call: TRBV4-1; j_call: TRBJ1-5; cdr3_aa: CASSQEGRSNQPQHF; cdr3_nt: TGCGCCAGCAGCCAAGAAGGAAGAAGCAATCAGCCCCAGCATTTT
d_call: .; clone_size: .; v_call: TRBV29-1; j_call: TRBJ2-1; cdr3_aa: CSVVVLAYNEQFF; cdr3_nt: TGCAGCGTTGTGGTCCTAGCCTACAATGAGCAGTTCTTC
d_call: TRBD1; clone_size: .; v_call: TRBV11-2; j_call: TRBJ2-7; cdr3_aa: CASSSGQGPTYEQYF; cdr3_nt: TGTGCCAGCAGCTCGGGACAGGGGCCTACCTACGAGCAGTACTTC
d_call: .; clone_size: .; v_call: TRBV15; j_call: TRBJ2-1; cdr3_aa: CATSRDAPLGDEQFF; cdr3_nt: TGTGCCACCAGCAGAGATGCCCCCCTAGGGGATGAGCAGTTCTTC
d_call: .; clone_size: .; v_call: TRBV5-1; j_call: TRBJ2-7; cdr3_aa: CASSPSPNRGRPYEQYF; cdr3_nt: TGCGCCAGCAGTCCAAGTCCGAATCGGGGCAGACCCTACGAGCAGTACTTC
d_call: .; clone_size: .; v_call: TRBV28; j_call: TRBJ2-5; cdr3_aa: CASSFTAQETQYF; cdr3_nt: TGTGCCAGCAGTTTTACAGCGCAAGAGACCCAGTACTTC
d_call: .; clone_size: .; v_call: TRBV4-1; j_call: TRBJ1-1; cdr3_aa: CASSQAGVGTEAFF; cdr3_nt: TGCGCCAGCAGCCAAGCTGGGGTGGGAACTGAAGCTTTCTTT
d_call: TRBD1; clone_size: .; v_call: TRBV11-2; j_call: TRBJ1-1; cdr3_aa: CASSFGQDEAFF; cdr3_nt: TGTGCCAGCAGCTTTGGACAGGATGAAGCTTTCTTT
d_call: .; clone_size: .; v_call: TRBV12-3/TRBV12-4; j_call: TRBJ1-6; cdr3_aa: CASSMRALESPLHF; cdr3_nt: TGTGCCAGCAGTATGAGGGCCCTGGAGTCACCCCTCCACTTT
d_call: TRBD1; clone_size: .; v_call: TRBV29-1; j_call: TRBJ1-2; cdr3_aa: CSVERATGLNYGYTF; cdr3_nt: TGCAGCGTTGAAAGGGCGACAGGGCTTAACTATGGCTACACCTTC
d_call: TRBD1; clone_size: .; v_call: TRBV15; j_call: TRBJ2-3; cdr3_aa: CATSQDRGPDTQYF; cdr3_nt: TGTGCCACCAGCCAAGACAGGGGGCCAGATACGCAGTATTTT
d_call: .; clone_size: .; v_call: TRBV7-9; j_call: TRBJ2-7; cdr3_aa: CASSLAEGHPAGPYF; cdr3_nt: TGTGCCAGCAGCTTAGCGGAGGGACACCCAGCAGGGCCATACTTC
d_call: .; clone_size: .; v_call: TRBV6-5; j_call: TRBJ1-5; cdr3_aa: CASSYMGGSGPQHF; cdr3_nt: TGTGCCAGCAGTTACATGGGGGGATCAGGGCCCCAGCATTTT